Below, 17 T cell receptor beta chains from the same sample are listed, as sequenced in a study of blood T cell repertoires in COVID-19. TCRdb's table, derived via immunoSEQ multiplex PCR, lists solely in-frame clones and lacks some. The profile shows some 250,000 clones, approximately 83% of them singletons. The sequenced sample was peripheral blood. All receptors come from a woman under 40 who had recovered from COVID-19.

The chain uses TRBV9 and TRBJ2-3; TRBD2 agrees at 8 bases. This CDR3 spans 17 amino acids. Germline V gene lookup returns CDR1 SGDLS and CDR2 YYNGEE. V was pared by 4 bases and J by 9 bases, with 19 bases of the junction left unmatched. The CDR3 here is CASSPPTRGGPRRTQYF. The CDR3 DNA reads as TGTGCCAGCAGCCCTCCTACCCGGGGGGGCCCTCGGCGCACGCAGTATTTT.

This chain joins TRBV2 and TRBJ1-2, with D possibly matching TRBD1 (5 bases). V lost 4 bases, J lost 5 bases, and 11 bases lay in between. This CDR3 contains 13 residues. Germline CDR1 is SNHLY and CDR2 is FYNNEI. This CDR3 reads CASSATSGYGYTF. In DNA form, the CDR3 reads TGTGCCAGCAGTGCAACCTCAGGGTATGGCTACACCTTC. The whole variable domain, remainder taken from reference TRBV2 and TRBJ1-2, is EPEVTQTPSHQVTQMGQEVILRCVPISNHLYFYWYRQILGQKVEFLVSFYNNEISEKSEIFDDQFSVERPDGSNFTLKIRSTKLEDSAMYFCASSATSGYGYTFGSGTRLTVV.

The chain carries TRBV7-8 and TRBJ2-5, with 8 positions matching TRBD1. Trimming cost V 5 bases and J 4 bases; bases outside gene matches: 12. Germline CDR1 and CDR2: SGHVS and FQNEAQ. This CDR3 region has 16 residues. CDR3 nucleotides: TGTGCCAGCAGCCTCCGAAGGACAGGGATAGGAGAGACCCAGTACTTC. It translates to CASSLRRTGIGETQYF.

The rearrangement joins TRBV5-1 to TRBJ2-7; TRBD2 is a possible D gene (7 bases). Germline CDR1 and CDR2: SGHRS and YFSETQ. The CDR3 totals 15 residues. Deletions cut 0 bases from V and 3 bases from J, with 13 bases between. CDR3 bases: TGCGCCAGCAGCTTGGAGTGGGGGGGCATCTACGAGCAGTACTTC. Its translation is CASSLEWGGIYEQYF.

The chain is built from TRBV5-6 and TRBJ2-5; 8 bases line up with TRBD2. Germline V gene sequence: CDR1 SGHDT, CDR2 YYEEEE. This CDR3 contains 16 residues. J gave up 2 bases and V 0 bases, and 6 bases lay outside the gene matches. CDR3 region: CASSLVTSGAQETQYF. The CDR3 nucleotides are TGTGCCAGCAGCTTGGTAACTAGCGGTGCACAAGAGACCCAGTACTTC.

The gene calls are TRBV5-1 and TRBJ1-2; D is unresolved. CDR1 and CDR2 from the germline V gene are SGHRS and YFSETQ. V was trimmed by 0 bases and J by 2 bases, leaving 26 bases between them. CDR3 size: 20 residues. CDR3 protein: CASSLGISLPTKQRNYGYTF. The DNA of the CDR3 is TGCGCCAGCAGCTTGGGTATAAGTCTCCCAACAAAACAGCGGAACTATGGCTACACCTTC.

CDR3 coding DNA: TGTGCCAGCAGCTTAGCGGGGGGGACCCCATTAGCCAAAAACATTCAGTACTTC. Translating gives CASSLAGGTPLAKNIQYF. The chain carries TRBV7-9 and TRBJ2-4, with TRBD2 matching over 7 bases. Germline-derived CDR1 and CDR2 are SEHNR and FQNEAQ (reference sequence). CDR3 size: 18 residues. Losses at the gene ends were 0 bases for V and 0 bases for J; bases not matched to a gene: 8. Using reference TRBV7-9 and TRBJ2-4 for the parts outside the CDR3, the full variable domain is DTGVSQNPRHKITKRGQNVTFRCDPISEHNRLYWYRQTLGQGPEFLTYFQNEAQLEKSRLLSDRFSAERPKGSFSTLEIQRTEQGDSAMYLCASSLAGGTPLAKNIQYFGAGTRLSVL.

The chain carries TRBV2 and TRBJ2-5; D call uncertain. Germline CDR1 reads SNHLY; CDR2 reads FYNNEI. The CDR3 has 10 residues. V lost 8 bases, J lost 5 bases, and 6 bases lay in between. CDR3 DNA: TGTGCCAGCGAGGAGGAGACCCAGTACTTC. Amino acid sequence: CASEEETQYF.

This clone was detected only once. The chain joins TRBV10-3 to TRBJ2-7; weak D call: TRBD1 (5 bases). The V end was cut by 10 bases, the J end by 4 bases, with 14 bases between. CDR3 length equals 12 residues. Germline CDR1 reads ENHRY; CDR2 reads SYGVKD. For the CDR3, the DNA is TGTGCCACCCGAGACCAGGGTTACGAGCAGTACTTC. As protein: CATRDQGYEQYF.

The genes are TRBV18 and TRBJ2-1, with D perhaps matching TRBD1 (5 bases). The V gene's germline CDR1 is KGHSH and CDR2 LQKENI. The CDR3 is 14 amino acids. Between the trimmed V and J ends, which lost 3 bases and 5 bases, there was a span of 11 bases. CDR3 in amino acids: CASSPTDRDNEQFF. CDR3 coding DNA: TGTGCCAGCTCACCGACTGACAGAGACAATGAGCAGTTCTTC.

The V call is TRBV19, the J call TRBJ1-3, with D possibly being TRBD1 (6 bases). CDR1 is LNHDA and CDR2 is SQIVND in the germline V gene (reference sequence). V was pared by 5 bases and J by 2 bases, with 10 bases between. The CDR3 consists of 14 residues. CDR3 loop: CASSVQGPGNTIYF. The CDR3 region has the DNA TGTGCCAGTAGTGTACAGGGTCCTGGAAACACCATATATTTT.

The chain carries TRBV7-2 and TRBJ2-5, with D possibly matching TRBD2 (5 bases). V was pared by 1 base and J by 5 bases, with 14 bases between. The CDR3 is 15 residues long. Germline V gene data show CDR1 as SGHTA and CDR2 as FQGNSA. CDR3 protein: CASSLELAARETQYF. In DNA form, the CDR3 reads TGTGCCAGCAGCTTAGAGCTAGCTGCTCGGGAGACCCAGTACTTC.

The rearrangement joins TRBV19 to TRBJ2-2; possible D gene TRBD1, 5 bases. V shed 5 bases and J shed 0 bases, with 7 bases lying between them. This CDR3 is 14 amino acids long. Looked up from germline, CDR1 is LNHDA and CDR2 is SQIVND (reference sequence). CDR3 in DNA: TGTGCCAGTAGTCAGACAGCGAACACCGGGGAGCTGTTTTTT. It specifies CASSQTANTGELFF.

The chain links TRBV7-9 to TRBJ1-5; 8 bases agree with TRBD1. The CDR3 loop spans 14 amino acids. The V gene's germline CDR1 is SEHNR and CDR2 FQNEAQ (reference sequence). J gave up 4 bases and V 3 bases, and 2 bases lay outside the gene matches. The CDR3 sequence: CASSFGQGNQPQHF. In DNA form, the CDR3 reads TGTGCCAGCAGCTTCGGACAGGGAAATCAGCCCCAGCATTTT. The full variable domain, its missing parts supplied by reference TRBV7-9 and TRBJ1-5, is DTGVSQNPRHKITKRGQNVTFRCDPISEHNRLYWYRQTLGQGPEFLTYFQNEAQLEKSRLLSDRFSAERPKGSFSTLEIQRTEQGDSAMYLCASSFGQGNQPQHFGDGTRLSIL.

This sequence joins TRBV14 and TRBJ2-1; TRBD2 aligns across 7 bases. The CDR3 is 14 amino acids. The trim removed 5 bases at V and 7 bases at J, leaving 8 bases unmatched. In germline, CDR1 is SGHDN, CDR2 FVKESK. The CDR3 region has the DNA TGTGCCAGCAGCGAACGGGACTATTGGAATGAGCAGTTCTTC. Amino acids: CASSERDYWNEQFF.

In its sample, this clone was seen once. The chain's CDR3 is CASSLGRGGNQPQHF. CDR3 nucleotides: TGTGCCAGCAGTCTAGGGAGAGGAGGCAATCAGCCCCAGCATTTT. The chain combines TRBV27 with TRBJ1-5; D gene ambiguous. Germline-derived CDR1 and CDR2 are MNHEY and SMNVEV (reference sequence). The CDR3 has 15 amino acids. The germline V and J ends were trimmed by 5 bases and 2 bases, with 13 bases remaining between them.

The chain links TRBV12-3 or TRBV12-4 to TRBJ2-1; the D gene is possibly TRBD2 (5 bases). The CDR3 has 13 amino acids. V lost 6 bases and J 10 bases, leaving 16 bases between the germline ends. This CDR3 is CASSPVPSREQFF. The CDR3 DNA follows: TGTGCCAGCAGCCCTGTACCTAGCCGGGAGCAGTTCTTC.